This T cell receptor (beta chain) emerged from a study of T-cell memory formation after mild COVID-19. Turning to the study itself: TCR clusters were mostly donor specific.

Study-level points and caveats: Mainly CM and EM harbored the contracting CD4+ clones; mainly EMRA harbored the CD8+ ones. Clones that contracted from day 15 to 85 had balanced CD4/CD8; later expanders were CD4+ biased.

MiXCR was run by TCRdb on the 5' RACE reads, yielding one entry per CDR3 protein. The table lists roughly 480,000 distinct CDR3 sequences, around a quarter of them singletons. As regards this clonotype: What it binds is not known.

The sequence was obtained from an adult woman who had mild COVID-19 (a few samples of this study predate the infection). Cell type and time point are not known. The source material was PBMCs or a T cell subset sorted from them (not recorded which).

The CDR3 nucleotides read TGTGCCTGGTTCCGGGACAGCTACGAGCAGTACTTC. Translation: CAWFRDSYEQYF. The chain employs TRBV30 and TRBJ2-7; TRBD1 agrees at 7 bases. Trimming at V came to 5 bases and at J to 3 bases, leaving 4 bases not matched to a gene. Germline values: CDR1 GTSNPN, CDR2 SVGIG (reference sequence). The CDR3 is 12 amino acids.